The clone carrying this TCR beta chain turned up a few times. These data come from a study of Graves' ophthalmopathy and Graves' hyperthyroidism. The V end was cut by 5 bases, the J end by 4 bases, with 21 bases between. CDR1 is SEHNR, CDR2 FQNEAQ, per germline (reference sequence). The CDR3 length is 18 residues. From RNA, the CDR3 regions of TCR beta chains were amplified and sequenced. RT-PCR with HTBI primers came first, then second-round multiplex PCR. TCRdb called the multiplex PCR reads again in MiXCR, with one record for every CDR3 protein. The table records approximately 700,000 distinct CDR3 sequences, roughly 40% of them present only once.

The source is an adult man with Graves' ophthalmopathy. The V call is TRBV7-9, the J call TRBJ1-6, with D perhaps matching TRBD1 (6 bases). Sequenced input: peripheral blood. The chain's CDR3 is CASSLHHDGQFYNSPLHF. CDR3 DNA: TGTGCCAGCAGCCTACATCACGACGGACAGTTTTATAATTCACCCCTCCACTTT.